This TCR beta chain comes out of a study of T cell responses to AZD1222 COVID-19 vaccine. Study-wide results and limits: Two AZD1222 administrations were followed by greater Spike-specific TCR breadth and depth. Vaccine-associated CD4 TCRs spanned spike, dominant at 160-218 and 743-854.

This table comes from immunoSEQ multiplex PCR, and its TCRdb copy is limited to in-frame clones, with some not included. The sample lists 100,000 to 150,000 clones; about 87% were seen once. Remarks on this clone: Antigen unknown.

The receptor was derived from an adult in good health. The sample was peripheral blood, taken on day 0 of AZD1222 vaccination.

The CDR3 is CAISADRDSAYTF. The DNA of the CDR3 is TGTGCCATCAGTGCGGACAGGGACAGTGCCTACACCTTC. The V gene is TRBV10-3, the J gene TRBJ1-2, with TRBD1 identical over 8 bases. The length of the CDR3 is 13 residues. Germline CDR1 is ENHRY and CDR2 is SYGVKD. Trimming cost V 4 bases and J 10 bases; bases outside gene matches: 8.